The clone carrying this T cell receptor (beta chain) has only one observation. Its matching antigen is unknown. The record originates from a study of graft-versus-host responses after intestinal transplantation. Whole-study context: Multivisceral, liver-intestinal, or isolated intestinal transplants were performed in recipients. Anti-thymocyte globulin served as induction for all recipients, who then took tacrolimus and steroids for about 3 years.

Here immunoSEQ multiplex PCR was the method, and the copy in TCRdb shows in-frame clones only, minus some. Found here are roughly 120,000 clones, approximately 92% of them singletons; the top ten hold roughly 0.12%. This CDR3 contains 15 residues. Per germline, CDR1 MNHEY and CDR2 SMNVEV (reference sequence). The J segment lost 1 base and the V segment lost 10 bases, leaving 11 bases of the junction unmatched. This chain joins TRBV27 and TRBJ2-3; 7 nucleotides match TRBD2. Sequencing used unstimulated CD4+ T cells sorted from spleen or lymph node cells, obtained before intestinal transplant. This TCR came from a human donor who received an intestinal transplant. The chain's CDR3 is CATRKAGAGTDTQYF. CDR3 bases: TGTGCCACCAGAAAGGCGGGAGCGGGCACAGATACGCAGTATTTT.